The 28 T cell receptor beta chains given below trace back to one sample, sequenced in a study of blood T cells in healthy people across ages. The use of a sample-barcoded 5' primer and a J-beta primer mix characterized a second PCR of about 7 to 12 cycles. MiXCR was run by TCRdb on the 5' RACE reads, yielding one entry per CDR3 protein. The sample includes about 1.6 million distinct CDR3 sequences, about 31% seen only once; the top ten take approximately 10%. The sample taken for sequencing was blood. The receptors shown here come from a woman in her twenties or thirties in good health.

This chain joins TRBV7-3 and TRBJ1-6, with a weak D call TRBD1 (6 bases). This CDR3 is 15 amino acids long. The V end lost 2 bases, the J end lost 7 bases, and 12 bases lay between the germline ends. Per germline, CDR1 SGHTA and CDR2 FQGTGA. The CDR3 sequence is CASSLQGTGNSPLHF. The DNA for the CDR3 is TGTGCCAGCAGCTTACAGGGGACTGGCAATTCACCCCTCCACTTT.

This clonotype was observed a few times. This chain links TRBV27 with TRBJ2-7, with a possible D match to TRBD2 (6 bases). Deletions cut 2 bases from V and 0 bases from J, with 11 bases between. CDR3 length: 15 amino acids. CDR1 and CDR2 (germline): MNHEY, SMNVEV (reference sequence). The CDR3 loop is CASSLTGVISYEQYF. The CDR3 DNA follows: TGTGCCAGCAGTTTAACGGGAGTCATCTCCTACGAGCAGTACTTC.

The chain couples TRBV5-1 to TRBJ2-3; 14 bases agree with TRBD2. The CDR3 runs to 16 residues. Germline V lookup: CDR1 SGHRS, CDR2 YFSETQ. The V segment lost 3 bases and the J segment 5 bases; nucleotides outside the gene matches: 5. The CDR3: CASSSWGLAGEDTQYF. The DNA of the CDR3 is TGCGCCAGCAGCTCCTGGGGACTAGCGGGAGAAGATACGCAGTATTTT.

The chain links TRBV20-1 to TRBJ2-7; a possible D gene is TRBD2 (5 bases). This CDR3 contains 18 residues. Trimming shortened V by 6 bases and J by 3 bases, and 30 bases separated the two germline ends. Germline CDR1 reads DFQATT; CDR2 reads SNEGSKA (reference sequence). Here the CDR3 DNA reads TGCAGTGCACGACTGCCGGGAAGCTCCGGGCGTTTGGGCTACGAGCAGTACTTC. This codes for CSARLPGSSGRLGYEQYF.

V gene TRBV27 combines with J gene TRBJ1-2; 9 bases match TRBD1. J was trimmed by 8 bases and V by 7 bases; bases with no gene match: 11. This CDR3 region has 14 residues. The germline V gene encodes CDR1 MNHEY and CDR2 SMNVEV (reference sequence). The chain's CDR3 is CASKTGTGSGGYTF. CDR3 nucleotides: TGTGCCAGCAAGACCGGGACAGGGTCAGGGGGCTACACCTTC.

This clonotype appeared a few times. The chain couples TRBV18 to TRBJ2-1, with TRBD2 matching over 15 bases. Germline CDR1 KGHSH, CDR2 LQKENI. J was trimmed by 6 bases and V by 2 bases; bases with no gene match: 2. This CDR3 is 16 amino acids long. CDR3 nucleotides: TGTGCCAGCTCACCAGGACTAGCGGGGGGGACCAATGAGCAGTTCTTC. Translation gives CASSPGLAGGTNEQFF.

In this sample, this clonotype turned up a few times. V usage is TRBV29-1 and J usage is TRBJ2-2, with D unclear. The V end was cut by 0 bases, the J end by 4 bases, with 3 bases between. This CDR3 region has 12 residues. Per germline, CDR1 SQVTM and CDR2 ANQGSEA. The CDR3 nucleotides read TGCAGCGTTGAAGACTTCACCGGGGAGCTGTTTTTT. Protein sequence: CSVEDFTGELFF.

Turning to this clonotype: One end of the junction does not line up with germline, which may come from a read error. CDR3 nucleotide sequence: TGTGCCAACTCAGTCGGGGCAGAGAACACTGAAGCTTTCTTT. Protein sequence: CANSVGAENTEAFF. The J gene is TRBJ1-1, the V gene TRBV18; possibly TRBD1 for D (5 bases). The germline V gene has CDR1 KGHSH and CDR2 LQKENI. CDR3 length equals 14 residues. The full variable domain, completed using reference TRBV18 and TRBJ1-1, is NAGVMQNPRHLVRRRGQEARLRCSPMKGHSHVYWYRQLPEEGLKFMVYLQKENIIDESGMPKERFSAEFPKEGPSILRIQQVVRGDSAAYFCANSVGAENTEAFFGQGTRLTVV.

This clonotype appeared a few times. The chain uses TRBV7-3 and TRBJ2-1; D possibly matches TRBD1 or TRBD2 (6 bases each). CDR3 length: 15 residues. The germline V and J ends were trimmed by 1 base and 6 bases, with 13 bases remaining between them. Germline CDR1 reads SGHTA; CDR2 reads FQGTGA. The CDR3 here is CASSLRPEGGNEQFF. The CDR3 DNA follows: TGTGCCAGCAGCTTAAGGCCCGAGGGGGGCAATGAGCAGTTCTTC.

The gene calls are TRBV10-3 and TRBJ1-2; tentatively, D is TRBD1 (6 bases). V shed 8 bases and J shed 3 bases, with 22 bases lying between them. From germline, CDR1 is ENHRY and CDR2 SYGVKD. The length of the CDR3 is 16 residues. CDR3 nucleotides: TGTGCCATCGGTCGTCTCGGGGGGCCAGGGGACTATGGCTACACCTTC. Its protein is CAIGRLGGPGDYGYTF.

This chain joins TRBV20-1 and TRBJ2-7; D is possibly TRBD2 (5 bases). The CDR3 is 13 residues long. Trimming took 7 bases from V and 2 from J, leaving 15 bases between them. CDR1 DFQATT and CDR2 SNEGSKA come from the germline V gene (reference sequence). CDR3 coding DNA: TGCAGTGGAGAGGGAACTGGGACCTACGAGCAGTACTTC. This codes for CSGEGTGTYEQYF.

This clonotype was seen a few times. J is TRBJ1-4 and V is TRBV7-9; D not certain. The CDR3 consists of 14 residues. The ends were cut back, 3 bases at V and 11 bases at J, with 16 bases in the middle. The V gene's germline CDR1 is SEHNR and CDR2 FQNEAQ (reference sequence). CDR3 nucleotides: TGTGCCAGCAGCTTGCCGGGCCCGGGTGGGAAACTGTTTTTT. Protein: CASSLPGPGGKLFF.

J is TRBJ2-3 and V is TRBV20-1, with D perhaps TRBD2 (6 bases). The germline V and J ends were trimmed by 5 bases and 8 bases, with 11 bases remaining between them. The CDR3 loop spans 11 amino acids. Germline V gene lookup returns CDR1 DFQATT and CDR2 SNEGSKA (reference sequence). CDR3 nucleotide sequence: TGCAGTGCTTCTGGGGAGGTTACGCAGTATTTT. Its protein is CSASGEVTQYF.

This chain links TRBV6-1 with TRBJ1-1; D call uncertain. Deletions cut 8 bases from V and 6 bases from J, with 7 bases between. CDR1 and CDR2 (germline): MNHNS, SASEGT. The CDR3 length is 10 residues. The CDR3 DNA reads TGTGCCAGCGTTTACGCTGAAGCTTTCTTT. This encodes CASVYAEAFF.

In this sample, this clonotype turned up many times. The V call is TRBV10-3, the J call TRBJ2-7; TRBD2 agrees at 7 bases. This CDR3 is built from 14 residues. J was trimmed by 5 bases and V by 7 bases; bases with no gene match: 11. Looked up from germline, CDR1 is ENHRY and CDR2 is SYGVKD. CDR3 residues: CAINDVGGSNEQYF. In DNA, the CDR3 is TGTGCCATCAATGATGTTGGCGGGAGCAACGAGCAGTACTTC.

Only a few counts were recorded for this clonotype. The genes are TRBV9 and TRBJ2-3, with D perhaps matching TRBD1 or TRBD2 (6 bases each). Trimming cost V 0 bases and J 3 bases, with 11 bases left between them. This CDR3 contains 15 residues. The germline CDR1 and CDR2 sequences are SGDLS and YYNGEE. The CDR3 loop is CASSVVTGTTDTQYF. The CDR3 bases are TGTGCCAGCAGCGTAGTCACAGGGACTACAGATACGCAGTATTTT.

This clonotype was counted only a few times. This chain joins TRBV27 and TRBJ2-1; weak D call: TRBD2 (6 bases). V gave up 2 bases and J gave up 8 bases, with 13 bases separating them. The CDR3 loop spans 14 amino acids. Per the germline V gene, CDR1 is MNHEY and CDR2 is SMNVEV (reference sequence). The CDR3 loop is CASSLIGDSDEQFF. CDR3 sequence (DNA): TGTGCCAGCAGTTTAATAGGGGACTCCGATGAGCAGTTCTTC.

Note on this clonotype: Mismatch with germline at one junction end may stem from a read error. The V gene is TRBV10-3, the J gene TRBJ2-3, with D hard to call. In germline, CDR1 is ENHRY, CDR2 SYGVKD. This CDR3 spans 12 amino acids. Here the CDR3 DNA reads TGTGCCGTCAGTGAGTCCCAAGATACGCAGTATTTT. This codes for CAVSESQDTQYF.

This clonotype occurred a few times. CDR3 in DNA: TGTGCCAGCAGTTTCCCCTGGGGCGAGCAGTACTTC. It encodes CASSFPWGEQYF. This chain connects TRBV27 to TRBJ2-4, with D uncertain. The DNA end is a closer match to TRBJ2-7, so the J assignment may be wrong. Germline assignment: CDR1 MNHEY and CDR2 SMNVEV (reference sequence). The CDR3 is made up of 12 amino acids.

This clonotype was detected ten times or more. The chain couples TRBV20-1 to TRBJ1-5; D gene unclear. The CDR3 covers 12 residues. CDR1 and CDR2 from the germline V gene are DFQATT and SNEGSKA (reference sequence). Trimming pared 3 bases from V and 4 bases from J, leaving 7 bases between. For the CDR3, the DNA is TGCAGTGCTAGCCCCGGGAATCAGCCCCAGCATTTT. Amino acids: CSASPGNQPQHF.

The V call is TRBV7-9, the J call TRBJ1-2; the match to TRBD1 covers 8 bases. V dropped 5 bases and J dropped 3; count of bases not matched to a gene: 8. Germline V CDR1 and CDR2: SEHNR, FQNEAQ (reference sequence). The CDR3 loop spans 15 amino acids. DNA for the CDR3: TGTGCCAGCAGCGAACAGGGGGGCTCGGACTATGGCTACACCTTC. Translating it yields CASSEQGGSDYGYTF.

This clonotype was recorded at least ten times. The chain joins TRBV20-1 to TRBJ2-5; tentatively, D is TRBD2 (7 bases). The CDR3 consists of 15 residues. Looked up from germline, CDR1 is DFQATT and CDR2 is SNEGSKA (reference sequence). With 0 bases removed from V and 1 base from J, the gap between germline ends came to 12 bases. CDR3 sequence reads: CSARDPRGPQETQYF. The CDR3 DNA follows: TGCAGTGCTAGAGATCCGCGGGGGCCCCAAGAGACCCAGTACTTC.

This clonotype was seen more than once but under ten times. CDR3 residues: CASSQVRQGPYEQYF. The CDR3 region has the DNA TGCGCCAGCAGCCAAGTAAGACAGGGACCCTACGAGCAGTACTTC. The chain links TRBV4-1 to TRBJ2-7, with 7 bases matching TRBD1. Germline assignment: CDR1 MGHRA and CDR2 YSYEKL. This CDR3 comprises 15 residues. The junction had 5 bases not matched to a gene; V was cut back by 1 base and J by 2 bases.

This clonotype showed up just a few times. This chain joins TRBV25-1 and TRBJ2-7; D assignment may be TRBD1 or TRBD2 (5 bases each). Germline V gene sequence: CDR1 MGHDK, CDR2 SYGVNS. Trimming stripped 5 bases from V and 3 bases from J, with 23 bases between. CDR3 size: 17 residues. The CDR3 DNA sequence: TGTGCCAGCAGTCCGACCACGGGGCAGATCTTATTCTACGAGCAGTACTTC. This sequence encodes CASSPTTGQILFYEQYF.

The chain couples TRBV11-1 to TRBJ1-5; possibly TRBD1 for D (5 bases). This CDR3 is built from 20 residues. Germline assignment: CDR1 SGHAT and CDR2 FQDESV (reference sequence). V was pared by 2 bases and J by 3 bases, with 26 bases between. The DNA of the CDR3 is TGTGCCAGCAGCTTATCAACGGGGCAGGGATCTTGGGATAACAATCAGCCCCAGCATTTT. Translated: CASSLSTGQGSWDNNQPQHF.

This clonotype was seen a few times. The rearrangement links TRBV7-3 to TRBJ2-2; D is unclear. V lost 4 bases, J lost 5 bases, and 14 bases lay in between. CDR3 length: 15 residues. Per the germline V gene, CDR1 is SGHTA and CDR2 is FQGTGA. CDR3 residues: CASSSWTGGTGELFF. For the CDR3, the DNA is TGTGCCAGCAGCTCCTGGACGGGTGGGACCGGGGAGCTGTTTTTT.

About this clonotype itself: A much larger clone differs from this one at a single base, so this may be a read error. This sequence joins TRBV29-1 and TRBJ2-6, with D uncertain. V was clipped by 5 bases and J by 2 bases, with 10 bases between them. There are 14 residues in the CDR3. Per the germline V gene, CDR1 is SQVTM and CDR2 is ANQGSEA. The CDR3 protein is CSVNTGPGANVLTF. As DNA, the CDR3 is TGCAGCGTTAATACTGGCCCTGGGGCCAACGTCCTGACTTTC.

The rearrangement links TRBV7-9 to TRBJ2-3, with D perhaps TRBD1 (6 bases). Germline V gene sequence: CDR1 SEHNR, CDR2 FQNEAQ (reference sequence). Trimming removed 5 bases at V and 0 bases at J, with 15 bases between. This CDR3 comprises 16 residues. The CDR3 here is CASSPPPGHSTDTQYF. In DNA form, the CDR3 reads TGTGCCAGCAGCCCTCCTCCGGGACATAGCACAGATACGCAGTATTTT.